These T cell receptor beta chains were read from a single sample in a study of blood T cell repertoires in COVID-19. The table came from immunoSEQ multiplex PCR; TCRdb's copy has only in-frame clones and leaves some out. The data show some 70,000 clones, with around 80% seen just once and 13% held by the top ten. Specimen: peripheral blood. All receptors derive from a man between 45 and 60 years old with COVID-19, enrolled during active disease. CDR3s include the opening cysteine and the closing phenylalanine or tryptophan. Each record gives: clone size, D gene, J gene, V gene, CDR3 DNA, CDR3 protein. D genes are given only for firm matches. Size is stated for part of the rows, as once, few or many counts, or as a class when the clone is expanded.

clone_size: -
d_call: -
j_call: TRBJ2-2
v_call: TRBV5-1
cdr3_nt: TGCGCCAGCAGCCGGCTCCGACAGAACACCGGGGAGCTGTTTTTT
cdr3_aa: CASSRLRQNTGELFF

clone_size: -
d_call: -
j_call: TRBJ1-5
v_call: TRBV9
cdr3_nt: TGTGCCAGCAGCGTAGACGAGGGTTTAGGTCAGCCCCAGCATTTT
cdr3_aa: CASSVDEGLGQPQHF

clone_size: few
d_call: -
j_call: TRBJ2-3
v_call: TRBV28
cdr3_nt: TGTGCCAGCAGTTTATCGGGGGTCCCAGATACGCAGTATTTT
cdr3_aa: CASSLSGVPDTQYF

clone_size: -
d_call: TRBD1
j_call: TRBJ1-4
v_call: TRBV4-1
cdr3_nt: TGCGCCAGCAGCCAAGGGGCAGGGGGAATGGTCTTTGGTGAAAAACTGTTTTTT
cdr3_aa: CASSQGAGGMVFGEKLFF

clone_size: -
d_call: -
j_call: TRBJ1-4
v_call: TRBV6-5
cdr3_nt: TGTGCCAGCAGTTACTCGTCGCCAGGGAATAATGAAAAACTGTTTTTT
cdr3_aa: CASSYSSPGNNEKLFF

clone_size: -
d_call: TRBD1
j_call: TRBJ1-2
v_call: TRBV6-5
cdr3_nt: TGTGCCAGCAGTACAGGGGGCGGAGGCTACACCTTC
cdr3_aa: CASSTGGGGYTF

clone_size: once
d_call: -
j_call: TRBJ1-4
v_call: TRBV19
cdr3_nt: TGTGCCAGTAGTATAAACCCGGCCGGGGGAGCAACTAATGAAAAACTGTTTTTT
cdr3_aa: CASSINPAGGATNEKLFF

clone_size: -
d_call: -
j_call: TRBJ2-5
v_call: TRBV12-3/TRBV12-4
cdr3_nt: TGTGCCAGCAGCGCAGACTCCCAGGAGACCCAGTACTTC
cdr3_aa: CASSADSQETQYF

clone_size: -
d_call: TRBD2
j_call: TRBJ2-3
v_call: TRBV10-2
cdr3_nt: TGCGCCAGCAGTGAGTCACGGGGGGGCCCCCCAGATACGCAGTATTTT
cdr3_aa: CASSESRGGPPDTQYF

clone_size: -
d_call: -
j_call: TRBJ2-7
v_call: TRBV27
cdr3_nt: TGTGCCAGCAGTCGCCAGGGTTTCAACGAGCAGTACTTC
cdr3_aa: CASSRQGFNEQYF

clone_size: -
d_call: -
j_call: TRBJ1-2
v_call: TRBV11-2
cdr3_nt: TGTGCCAGCAGCTTAGATATCGGTCCTAACTATGGCTACACCTTC
cdr3_aa: CASSLDIGPNYGYTF

clone_size: -
d_call: -
j_call: TRBJ2-7
v_call: TRBV7-6
cdr3_nt: TGTGCCAGCAGCAGGGGGACGGACCCCTACGAGCAGTACTTC
cdr3_aa: CASSRGTDPYEQYF

clone_size: -
d_call: TRBD1
j_call: TRBJ2-7
v_call: TRBV4-3
cdr3_nt: TGCGCCAGCAGCCCTGAGGTGGGGACAGGGCTCTACGAGCAGTACTTC
cdr3_aa: CASSPEVGTGLYEQYF

clone_size: -
d_call: -
j_call: TRBJ1-4
v_call: TRBV14
cdr3_nt: TGTGCCAGCAGCCAAGTGAGAGAAAAACTGTTTTTT
cdr3_aa: CASSQVREKLFF

clone_size: -
d_call: TRBD1
j_call: TRBJ2-1
v_call: TRBV2
cdr3_nt: TGTGCCAGCAGGGACGGACAGGTCTGGTTCGATGAGCAGTTCTTC
cdr3_aa: CASRDGQVWFDEQFF

clone_size: -
d_call: TRBD1
j_call: TRBJ2-2
v_call: TRBV7-3
cdr3_nt: TGTGCCAGCAGCTTAAGAGGACAGGGCTACTTCACCGGGGAGCTGTTTTTT
cdr3_aa: CASSLRGQGYFTGELFF

clone_size: -
d_call: -
j_call: TRBJ2-7
v_call: TRBV13
cdr3_nt: TGTGCCAGCAGCTTAAGGGACATCTACGAGCAGTACTTC
cdr3_aa: CASSLRDIYEQYF

clone_size: -
d_call: TRBD2
j_call: TRBJ2-3
v_call: TRBV6-5
cdr3_nt: TGTGCCAGCAGTTACGGCGGGGGGGCCACAGATACGCAGTATTTT
cdr3_aa: CASSYGGGATDTQYF

clone_size: -
d_call: TRBD2
j_call: TRBJ2-7
v_call: TRBV5-4
cdr3_nt: TGTGCCAGCAGCTTGTATGGCGGGAGTCGGGCGCAGTACTTC
cdr3_aa: CASSLYGGSRAQYF

clone_size: -
d_call: -
j_call: TRBJ1-4
v_call: TRBV28
cdr3_nt: TGTGCCAGCAGGTCGGGGACACATAATGAAAAACTGTTTTTT
cdr3_aa: CASRSGTHNEKLFF

clone_size: -
d_call: -
j_call: TRBJ2-1
v_call: TRBV3-1/TRBV3-2
cdr3_nt: TGTGCCAGCAGCCCGCTAGCGAGCTCCTACAATGAGCAGTTCTTC
cdr3_aa: CASSPLASSYNEQFF

clone_size: -
d_call: TRBD1
j_call: TRBJ1-5
v_call: TRBV18
cdr3_nt: TGTGCCAGCTCACCAGGGACAGGGGCGGCTCAGCCCCAGCATTTT
cdr3_aa: CASSPGTGAAQPQHF

clone_size: -
d_call: TRBD1
j_call: TRBJ1-2
v_call: TRBV30
cdr3_nt: TGTGCCTGGAGTGGCGGGACAGGGGTTGATGGCTACACCTTC
cdr3_aa: CAWSGGTGVDGYTF

clone_size: -
d_call: TRBD1
j_call: TRBJ2-4
v_call: TRBV6-1
cdr3_nt: TGTGCCAGCAGGCCGGGGACAGAGGGCAAAAACATTCAGTACTTC
cdr3_aa: CASRPGTEGKNIQYF

clone_size: -
d_call: -
j_call: TRBJ1-2
v_call: TRBV12-5
cdr3_nt: TGTGCTAGTGGTCCCCCGGTTTCCTATGGCTACACCTTC
cdr3_aa: CASGPPVSYGYTF

clone_size: -
d_call: -
j_call: TRBJ1-2
v_call: TRBV12-3/TRBV12-4
cdr3_nt: TGTGCCAGCAGTTTAGCCCCAGTATACACCTTC
cdr3_aa: CASSLAPVYTF

clone_size: once
d_call: TRBD1
j_call: TRBJ2-2
v_call: TRBV5-4
cdr3_nt: TGTGCCAGCAGCATCGGGACAGGGGCGAACACCGGGGAGCTGTTTTTT
cdr3_aa: CASSIGTGANTGELFF

clone_size: -
d_call: TRBD2
j_call: TRBJ2-1
v_call: TRBV7-3
cdr3_nt: TGTGCCAGCAGCTTAATCAGCGGGGGGGCATTTGAGCAGTTCTTC
cdr3_aa: CASSLISGGAFEQFF

clone_size: -
d_call: TRBD1
j_call: TRBJ1-6
v_call: TRBV6-1
cdr3_nt: TGTGCCAGCAGTGAAGGGACAGGGCTGGGTTCACCCCTCCACTTT
cdr3_aa: CASSEGTGLGSPLHF

clone_size: -
d_call: TRBD1
j_call: TRBJ1-1
v_call: TRBV14
cdr3_nt: TGTGCCAGCAGCCAGATGCAGGGGGTGAACACTGAAGCTTTCTTT
cdr3_aa: CASSQMQGVNTEAFF

clone_size: -
d_call: TRBD1
j_call: TRBJ1-5
v_call: TRBV16
cdr3_nt: TGTGCCAGCAGCCTTGGGACAGGGATGGGCAATCAGCCCCAGCATTTT
cdr3_aa: CASSLGTGMGNQPQHF

clone_size: -
d_call: -
j_call: TRBJ1-2
v_call: TRBV5-6
cdr3_nt: TGTGCCAGCAGCCTCGGACAGTCTTACTATGGCTACACCTTC
cdr3_aa: CASSLGQSYYGYTF

clone_size: -
d_call: -
j_call: TRBJ1-1
v_call: TRBV19
cdr3_nt: TGTGCCAGTAGTATCGGAGGGTTCCAGGTTGCTTTCTTT
cdr3_aa: CASSIGGFQVAFF

clone_size: -
d_call: TRBD1
j_call: TRBJ1-5
v_call: TRBV19
cdr3_nt: TGTGCCAGTAGCGGGACAGGCCTCAATCAGCCCCAGCATTTT
cdr3_aa: CASSGTGLNQPQHF

clone_size: -
d_call: -
j_call: TRBJ2-3
v_call: TRBV5-1
cdr3_nt: TGCGCCAGCAGCTACCGGGGGGATACGCAGTATTTT
cdr3_aa: CASSYRGDTQYF

clone_size: -
d_call: -
j_call: TRBJ2-3
v_call: TRBV7-6
cdr3_nt: TGTGCCAGCAGCCCAGATATCACAGATACGCAGTATTTT
cdr3_aa: CASSPDITDTQYF

clone_size: once
d_call: -
j_call: TRBJ2-4
v_call: TRBV4-1
cdr3_nt: TGCGCCAGCAGCCAAGGAGGCAGGGTAGAAGCCATTCAGTACTTC
cdr3_aa: CASSQGGRVEAIQYF

clone_size: -
d_call: -
j_call: TRBJ2-2
v_call: TRBV27
cdr3_nt: TGTGCCAGCAGTTTATCAGCATCAGGGGACGGGGAGCTGTTTTTT
cdr3_aa: CASSLSASGDGELFF

clone_size: -
d_call: -
j_call: TRBJ1-4
v_call: TRBV3-1/TRBV3-2
cdr3_nt: TGTGCCAGCAGCCGGGGGGGGAGTGAAAAACTGTTTTTT
cdr3_aa: CASSRGGSEKLFF

clone_size: -
d_call: TRBD2
j_call: TRBJ2-1
v_call: TRBV6-5
cdr3_nt: TGTGCCAGCAGCTCCGGACTAGCGGTCTACAATGAGCAGTTCTTC
cdr3_aa: CASSSGLAVYNEQFF

clone_size: -
d_call: -
j_call: TRBJ2-1
v_call: TRBV4-1
cdr3_nt: TGCGCCAGCAGCCAAGATACGGGATTCTACAATGAGCAGTTCTTC
cdr3_aa: CASSQDTGFYNEQFF

clone_size: -
d_call: TRBD1
j_call: TRBJ2-7
v_call: TRBV5-1
cdr3_nt: TGCGCCAGCAGCTTGGTAACAGGGGACGAGCAGTACTTC
cdr3_aa: CASSLVTGDEQYF

clone_size: -
d_call: TRBD1
j_call: TRBJ1-5
v_call: TRBV6-5
cdr3_nt: TGTGCCAGCAGTTACTCGGGCAGGGGGCTAGATCAGCCCCAGCATTTT
cdr3_aa: CASSYSGRGLDQPQHF

clone_size: -
d_call: TRBD1
j_call: TRBJ1-4
v_call: TRBV5-1
cdr3_nt: TGCGCCAGCAGCGGCACCGGACAGGGGAGGAATGAAAAACTGTTTTTT
cdr3_aa: CASSGTGQGRNEKLFF

clone_size: -
d_call: TRBD2
j_call: TRBJ2-1
v_call: TRBV9
cdr3_nt: TGTGCCAGCAGCCACAGCCTTGGGACTAGCAATTATGAGCAGTTCTTC
cdr3_aa: CASSHSLGTSNYEQFF

clone_size: once
d_call: -
j_call: TRBJ2-2
v_call: TRBV7-2
cdr3_nt: TGTGCCAGCAGCCCCGGGGTTTTCCAGGAGCTGTTTTTT
cdr3_aa: CASSPGVFQELFF

clone_size: -
d_call: TRBD1
j_call: TRBJ1-1
v_call: TRBV4-1
cdr3_nt: TGCGCCAGCAGCCATTCGGGACAGGGGGACACTGAAGCTTTCTTT
cdr3_aa: CASSHSGQGDTEAFF

clone_size: many
d_call: TRBD2
j_call: TRBJ2-5
v_call: TRBV19
cdr3_nt: TGTGCCAGTAGTACGGGACTAGCGGGGGTCCTAGAGACCCAGTACTTC
cdr3_aa: CASSTGLAGVLETQYF

clone_size: -
d_call: -
j_call: TRBJ2-1
v_call: TRBV24-1
cdr3_nt: TGTGCCACCGAGGGTACTGAGCACAATGAGCAGTTCTTC
cdr3_aa: CATEGTEHNEQFF

clone_size: -
d_call: -
j_call: TRBJ2-7
v_call: TRBV12-3/TRBV12-4
cdr3_nt: TGTGCCAGCAGTTTGGCAGGGGACGAGCAGTACTTC
cdr3_aa: CASSLAGDEQYF